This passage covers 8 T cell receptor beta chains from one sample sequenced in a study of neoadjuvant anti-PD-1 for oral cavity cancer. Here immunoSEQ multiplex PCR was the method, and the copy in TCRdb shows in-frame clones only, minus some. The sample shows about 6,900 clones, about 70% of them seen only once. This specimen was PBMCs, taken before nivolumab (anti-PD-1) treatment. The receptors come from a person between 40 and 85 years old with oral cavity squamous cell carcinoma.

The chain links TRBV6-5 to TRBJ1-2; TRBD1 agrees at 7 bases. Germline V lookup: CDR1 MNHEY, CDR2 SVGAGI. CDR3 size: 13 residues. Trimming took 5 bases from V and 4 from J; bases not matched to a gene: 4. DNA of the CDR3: TGTGCCAGCAGTAAAACAGGGGCCTATGGCTACACCTTC. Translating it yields CASSKTGAYGYTF.

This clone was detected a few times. CDR3 DNA: TGTGCCAGCAGCCTCCCGGGACAGGGGAGAGCTTTCTTT. Its translation is CASSLPGQGRAFF. The V and J genes are TRBV4-2 and TRBJ1-1; TRBD1 matches at 10 bases. The germline gives CDR1 LGHNA, CDR2 YNFKEQ. V shed 4 bases and J 10 bases; nucleotides not matched to a gene: 6. The CDR3 sequence is 13 residues long.

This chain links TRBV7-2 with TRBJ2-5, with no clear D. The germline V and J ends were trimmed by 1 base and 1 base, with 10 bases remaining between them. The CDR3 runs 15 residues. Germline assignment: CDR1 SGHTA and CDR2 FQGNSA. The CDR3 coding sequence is TGTGCCAGCAGCTTAGTTCGGTCGGGCCAAGAGACCCAGTACTTC. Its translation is CASSLVRSGQETQYF.

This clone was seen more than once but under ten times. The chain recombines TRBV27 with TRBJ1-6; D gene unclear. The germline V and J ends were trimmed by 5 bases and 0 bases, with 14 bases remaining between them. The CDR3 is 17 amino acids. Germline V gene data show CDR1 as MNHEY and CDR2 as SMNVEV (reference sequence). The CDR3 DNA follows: TGTGCCAGCAGTCTAAGGACGGTCAGCTCCTATAATTCACCCCTCCACTTT. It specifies CASSLRTVSSYNSPLHF.

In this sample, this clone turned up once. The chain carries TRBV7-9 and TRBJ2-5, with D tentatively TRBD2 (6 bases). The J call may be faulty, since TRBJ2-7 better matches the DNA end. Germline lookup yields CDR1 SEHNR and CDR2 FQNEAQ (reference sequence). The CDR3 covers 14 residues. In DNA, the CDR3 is TGTGCCAGCAGCTTAGCGGAGGGGATGAACGAGCAGTACTTC. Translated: CASSLAEGMNEQYF.

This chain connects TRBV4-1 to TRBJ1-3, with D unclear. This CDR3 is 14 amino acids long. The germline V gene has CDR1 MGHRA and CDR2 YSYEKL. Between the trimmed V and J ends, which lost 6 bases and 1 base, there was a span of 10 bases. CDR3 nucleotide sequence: TGCGCCAGCAGGTCACCTGGATCTGGAAACACCATATATTTT. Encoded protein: CASRSPGSGNTIYF.

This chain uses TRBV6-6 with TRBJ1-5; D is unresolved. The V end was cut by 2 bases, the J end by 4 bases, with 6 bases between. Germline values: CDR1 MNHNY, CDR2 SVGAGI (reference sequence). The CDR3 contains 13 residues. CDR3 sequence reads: CASSYVGNQPQHF. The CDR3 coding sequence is TGTGCCAGCAGTTACGTCGGAAATCAGCCCCAGCATTTT.

This CDR3 is CASSSNQETQYF. CDR3 nucleotide sequence: TGCGCCAGCAGCTCTAACCAAGAGACCCAGTACTTC. The V and J genes are TRBV5-1 and TRBJ2-5; D gene unclear. Germline V gene sequence: CDR1 SGHRS, CDR2 YFSETQ. This CDR3 contains 12 residues. The V gene lost 3 bases and the J gene lost 0 bases, with 3 bases spanning the gap.